A single sample gave rise to the 13 T cell receptor beta chains below, sequenced in a study of beta chain features in type 1 diabetes. cDNA synthesis used the whole RNA isolate, giving expressed TCRB sequences. Sequencing was performed with immunoSEQ multiplex PCR; in TCRdb, only in-frame clones are kept and a portion is missing. Of around 250,000 clones listed, about 70% are singletons. Sample: naive CD4+ T cells from blood. These receptors all come from a man aged 25 to 40 in good health.

A few counts support this clone. The chain has TRBV7-2 and TRBJ2-7, with D perhaps matching TRBD1 or TRBD2 (5 bases each). CDR1 and CDR2 (germline): SGHTA, FQGNSA. There are 16 residues in the CDR3. The V end was cut by 3 bases, the J end by 0 bases, with 15 bases between. CDR3 amino acids: CASSFGMGVSSYEQYF. The DNA for the CDR3 is TGTGCCAGCAGCTTTGGCATGGGGGTGAGCTCCTACGAGCAGTACTTC.

This chain joins TRBV29-1 and TRBJ2-5; TRBD1 might be the D (5 bases). V lost 4 bases and J 3 bases, leaving 12 bases between the germline ends. This CDR3 has 13 residues. Germline V lookup: CDR1 SQVTM, CDR2 ANQGSEA. CDR3 nucleotide sequence: TGCAGCGTTGGTTTAGGGGCAAAAGAGACCCAGTACTTC. Translating it yields CSVGLGAKETQYF.

DNA of the CDR3: TGTGCCAGCATGAGGGGAGACATTCAGTACTTC. This sequence encodes CASMRGDIQYF. This chain uses TRBV6-5 with TRBJ2-4; D may match TRBD1 or TRBD2 (5 bases each). The germline V gene has CDR1 MNHEY and CDR2 SVGAGI. The germline V and J ends were trimmed by 7 bases and 8 bases, with 9 bases remaining between them. The CDR3 contains 11 residues.

A few counts support this clone. The same CDR3 is also encoded by other DNA sequences in this sample. The chain combines TRBV29-1 with TRBJ2-1; the match to TRBD2 covers 7 bases. The V gene's germline CDR1 is SQVTM and CDR2 ANQGSEA. The junction had 1 base not matched to a gene; V was cut back by 7 bases and J by 1 base. This CDR3 is 12 amino acids long. CDR3 loop: CSGGGSYNEQFF. The DNA of the CDR3 is TGCAGCGGGGGAGGGTCCTACAATGAGCAGTTCTTC.

This chain joins TRBV29-1 and TRBJ2-3; D is unclear. The CDR3 sequence is 12 residues long. Germline V gene data show CDR1 as SQVTM and CDR2 as ANQGSEA. Trimming shortened V by 1 base and J by 3 bases, and 5 bases separated the two germline ends. CDR3 coding DNA: TGCAGCGTTGAAGGGCCGACAGATACGCAGTATTTT. Residues: CSVEGPTDTQYF.

This clone was seen more than once but under ten times. V and J are TRBV4-3 and TRBJ2-4, with D perhaps TRBD1 (6 bases). Trimming took 3 bases from V and 0 from J, leaving 9 bases between them. Germline-derived CDR1 and CDR2 are LGHNA and YSLEER. This CDR3 is built from 15 residues. CDR3 in DNA: TGCGCCAGCAGCCAGAACAGGGAAGCCAAAAACATTCAGTACTTC. The encoded protein is CASSQNREAKNIQYF.

The chain combines TRBV7-2 with TRBJ2-7, with D perhaps matching TRBD1 (5 bases). CDR3 size: 15 residues. The germline gives CDR1 SGHTA, CDR2 FQGNSA. V lost 5 bases to trimming and J lost 3 bases, with 17 bases between them. The DNA for the CDR3 is TGTGCCAGCAGCCAGGCGAGTGGGGCTGGCTACGAGCAGTACTTC. Its translation is CASSQASGAGYEQYF.

This clone came up a few times. The V gene is TRBV6-1, the J gene TRBJ2-3; possibly TRBD1 for D (6 bases). The CDR3 totals 12 residues. The ends were cut back, 10 bases at V and 2 bases at J, with 10 bases in the middle. Germline loops: CDR1 MNHNS, CDR2 SASEGT. In nucleotides, the CDR3 is TGTGCCACTCGGACAGACACAGATACGCAGTATTTT. As protein: CATRTDTDTQYF.

The V call is TRBV9, the J call TRBJ2-7; 11 bases are a match to TRBD2. Germline V gene data show CDR1 as SGDLS and CDR2 as YYNGEE. J gave up 5 bases and V 2 bases, and 3 bases lay outside the gene matches. This CDR3 has 14 residues. The CDR3 DNA sequence: TGTGCCAGCAGCGTTACTAGCGGGAGACACGAGCAGTACTTC. Translated: CASSVTSGRHEQYF.

The chain couples TRBV2 to TRBJ2-2; D gene unclear. Germline V lookup: CDR1 SNHLY, CDR2 FYNNEI. The CDR3 contains 14 residues. The V gene lost 4 bases and the J gene lost 4 bases, with 10 bases spanning the gap. This chain's CDR3 is CASSVERVTGELFF. The CDR3 DNA sequence: TGTGCCAGCAGTGTAGAAAGGGTCACCGGGGAGCTGTTTTTT.

This rearrangement joins TRBV30 to TRBJ2-7; either TRBD1 or TRBD2 may fit D (6 bases each). V was trimmed by 2 bases and J by 6 bases, leaving 17 bases between them. This CDR3 spans 14 amino acids. Germline lookup yields CDR1 GTSNPN and CDR2 SVGIG (reference sequence). The CDR3 spells CAWSLLGGTVEQYF. The CDR3, as DNA: TGTGCCTGGAGTCTACTCGGGGGCACCGTCGAGCAGTACTTC.

This clone appeared a single time. The chain uses TRBV29-1 and TRBJ2-4; D unresolved. CDR1 SQVTM and CDR2 ANQGSEA come from the germline V gene. The CDR3 consists of 13 residues. V was pared by 4 bases and J by 1 base, with 8 bases between. CDR3 sequence (DNA): TGCAGCGTTGTTGTAGGGGCCAAAAACATTCAGTACTTC. Its translation is CSVVVGAKNIQYF.

The rearrangement uses TRBV5-1 and TRBJ2-1, with D possibly matching TRBD1 (5 bases). This CDR3 region has 12 residues. The V gene lost 9 bases and the J gene lost 3 bases, with 10 bases spanning the gap. CDR1 is SGHRS and CDR2 is YFSETQ in the germline V gene. CDR3 protein: CATRENYNEQFF. CDR3 sequence (DNA): TGCGCCACCAGGGAAAACTACAATGAGCAGTTCTTC.